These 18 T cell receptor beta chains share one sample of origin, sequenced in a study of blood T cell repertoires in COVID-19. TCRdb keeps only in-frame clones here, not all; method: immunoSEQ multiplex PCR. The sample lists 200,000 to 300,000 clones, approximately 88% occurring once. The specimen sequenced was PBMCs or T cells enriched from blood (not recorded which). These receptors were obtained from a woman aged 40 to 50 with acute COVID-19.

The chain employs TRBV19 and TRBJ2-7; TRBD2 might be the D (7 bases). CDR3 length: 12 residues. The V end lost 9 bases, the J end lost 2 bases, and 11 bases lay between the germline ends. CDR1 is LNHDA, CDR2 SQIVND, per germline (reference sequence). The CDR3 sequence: CASGGQPYEQYF. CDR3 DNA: TGTGCCAGCGGGGGGCAACCCTACGAGCAGTACTTC. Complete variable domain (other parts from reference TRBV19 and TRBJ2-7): DGGITQSPKYLFRKEGQNVTLSCEQNLNHDAMYWYRQDPGQGLRLIYYSQIVNDFQKGDIAEGYSVSREKKESFPLTVTSAQKNPTAFYLCASGGQPYEQYFGPGTRLTVT.

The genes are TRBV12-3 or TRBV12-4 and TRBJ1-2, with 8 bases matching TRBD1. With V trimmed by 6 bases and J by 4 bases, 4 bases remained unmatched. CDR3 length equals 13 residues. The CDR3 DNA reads TGTGCCAGCAGCCGACAGGGGATCTATGGCTACACCTTC. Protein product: CASSRQGIYGYTF.

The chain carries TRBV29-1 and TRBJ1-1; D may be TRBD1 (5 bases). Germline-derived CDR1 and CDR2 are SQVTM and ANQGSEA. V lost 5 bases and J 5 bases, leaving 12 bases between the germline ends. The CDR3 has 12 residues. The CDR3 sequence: CSVNAGRTEAFF. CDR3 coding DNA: TGCAGCGTTAACGCAGGGCGGACTGAAGCTTTCTTT.

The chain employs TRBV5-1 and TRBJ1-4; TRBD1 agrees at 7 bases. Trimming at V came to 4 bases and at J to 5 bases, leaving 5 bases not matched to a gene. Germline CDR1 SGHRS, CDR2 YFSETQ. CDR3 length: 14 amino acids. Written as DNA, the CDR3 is TGCGCCAGCAGCACCACAGGGGTAAATGAAAAACTGTTTTTT. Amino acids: CASSTTGVNEKLFF.

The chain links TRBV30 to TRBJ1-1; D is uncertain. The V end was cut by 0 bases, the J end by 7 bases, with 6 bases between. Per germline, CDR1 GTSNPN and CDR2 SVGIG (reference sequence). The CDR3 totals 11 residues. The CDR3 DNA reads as TGTGCCTGGAGTGTCAAGAGTGAAGCTTTCTTT. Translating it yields CAWSVKSEAFF.

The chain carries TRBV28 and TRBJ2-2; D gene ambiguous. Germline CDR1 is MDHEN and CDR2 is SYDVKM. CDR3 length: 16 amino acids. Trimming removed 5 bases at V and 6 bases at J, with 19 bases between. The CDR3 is CASSVHPSSSPGELFF. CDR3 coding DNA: TGTGCCAGCAGTGTTCATCCTAGTTCCTCTCCCGGGGAGCTGTTTTTT.

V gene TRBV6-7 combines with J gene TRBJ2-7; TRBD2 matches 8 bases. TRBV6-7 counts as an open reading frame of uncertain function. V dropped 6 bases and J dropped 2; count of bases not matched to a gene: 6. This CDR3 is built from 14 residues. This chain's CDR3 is CASRTGGWPYEQYF. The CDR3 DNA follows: TGTGCCAGCAGAACGGGGGGGTGGCCCTACGAGCAGTACTTC.

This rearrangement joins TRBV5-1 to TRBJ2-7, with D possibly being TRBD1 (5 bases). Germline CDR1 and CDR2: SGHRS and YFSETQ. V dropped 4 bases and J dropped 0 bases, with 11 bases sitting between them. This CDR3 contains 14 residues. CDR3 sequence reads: CASSPEGVSYEQYV. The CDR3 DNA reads TGCGCCAGCAGCCCCGAAGGGGTCTCCTACGAGCAGTACGTC.

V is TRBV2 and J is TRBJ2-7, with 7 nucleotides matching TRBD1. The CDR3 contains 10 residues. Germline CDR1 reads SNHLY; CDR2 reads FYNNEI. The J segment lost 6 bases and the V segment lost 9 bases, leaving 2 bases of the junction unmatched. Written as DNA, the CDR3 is TGTGCCAGTTCAGGGGGCGAGCAGTACTTC. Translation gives CASSGGEQYF.

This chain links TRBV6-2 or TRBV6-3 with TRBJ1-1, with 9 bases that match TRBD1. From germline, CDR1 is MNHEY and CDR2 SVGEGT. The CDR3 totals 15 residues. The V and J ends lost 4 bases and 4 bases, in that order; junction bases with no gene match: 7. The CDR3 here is CASSWGQGMTTEAFF. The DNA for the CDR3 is TGTGCCAGCAGTTGGGGACAGGGTATGACCACTGAAGCTTTCTTT.

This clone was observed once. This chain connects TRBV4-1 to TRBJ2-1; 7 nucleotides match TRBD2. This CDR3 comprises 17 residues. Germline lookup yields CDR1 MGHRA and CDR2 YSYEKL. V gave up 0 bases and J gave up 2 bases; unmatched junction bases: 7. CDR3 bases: TGCGCCAGCAGCCAAGAGGGGGAGGGGTATACCTACAATGAGCAGTTCTTC. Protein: CASSQEGEGYTYNEQFF.

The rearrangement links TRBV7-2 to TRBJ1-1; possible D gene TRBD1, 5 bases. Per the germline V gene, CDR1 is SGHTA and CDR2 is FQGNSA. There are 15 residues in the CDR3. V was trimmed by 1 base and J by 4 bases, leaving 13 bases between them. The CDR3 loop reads CASSLGSGRGTEAFF. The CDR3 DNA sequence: TGTGCCAGCAGCTTAGGTTCAGGGAGGGGCACTGAAGCTTTCTTT.

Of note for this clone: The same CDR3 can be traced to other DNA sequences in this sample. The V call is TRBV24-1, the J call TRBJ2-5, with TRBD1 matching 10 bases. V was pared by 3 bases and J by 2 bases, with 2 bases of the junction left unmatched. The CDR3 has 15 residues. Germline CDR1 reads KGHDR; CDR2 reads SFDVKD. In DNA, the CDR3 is TGTGCCACCAGTGATCGGACAGGGGGGCAAGAGACCCAGTACTTC. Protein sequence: CATSDRTGGQETQYF.

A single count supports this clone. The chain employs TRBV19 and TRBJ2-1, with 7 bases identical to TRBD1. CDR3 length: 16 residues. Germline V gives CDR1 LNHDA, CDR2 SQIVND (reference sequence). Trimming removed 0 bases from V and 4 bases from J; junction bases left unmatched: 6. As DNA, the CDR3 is TGTGCCAGTAGTATAGAGTCGGACAGGCGGTACAATGAGCAGTTCTTC. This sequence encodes CASSIESDRRYNEQFF. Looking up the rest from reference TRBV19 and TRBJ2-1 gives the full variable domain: DGGITQSPKYLFRKEGQNVTLSCEQNLNHDAMYWYRQDPGQGLRLIYYSQIVNDFQKGDIAEGYSVSREKKESFPLTVTSAQKNPTAFYLCASSIESDRRYNEQFFGPGTRLTVL.

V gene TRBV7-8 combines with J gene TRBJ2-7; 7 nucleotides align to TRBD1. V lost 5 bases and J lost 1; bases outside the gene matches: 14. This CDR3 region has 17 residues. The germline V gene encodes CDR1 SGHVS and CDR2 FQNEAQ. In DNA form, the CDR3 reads TGTGCCAGCAGCGGGGGCCAGCTCCGGGACAGTTCCTACGAGCAGTACTTC. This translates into CASSGGQLRDSSYEQYF.

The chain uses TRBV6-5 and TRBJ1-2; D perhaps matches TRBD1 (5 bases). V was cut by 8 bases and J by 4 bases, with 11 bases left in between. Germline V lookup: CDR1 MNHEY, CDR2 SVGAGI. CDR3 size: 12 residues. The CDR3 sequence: CASQQVGYGYTF. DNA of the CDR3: TGTGCCAGCCAACAGGTTGGCTATGGCTACACCTTC.

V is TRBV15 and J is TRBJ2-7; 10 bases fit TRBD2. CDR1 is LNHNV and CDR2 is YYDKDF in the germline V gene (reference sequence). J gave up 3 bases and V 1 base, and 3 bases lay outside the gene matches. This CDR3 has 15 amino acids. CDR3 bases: TGTGCCACCAGCAGAGGGGGACTAGCGCACTACGAGCAGTACGTC. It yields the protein CATSRGGLAHYEQYV.

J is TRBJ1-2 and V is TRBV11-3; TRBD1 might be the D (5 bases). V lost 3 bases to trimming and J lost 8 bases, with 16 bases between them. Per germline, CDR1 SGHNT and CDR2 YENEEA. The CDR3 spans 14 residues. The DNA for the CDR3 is TGTGCCAGCAGCTTCTCCCAGGGAGGAGGCGGCTACACCTTC. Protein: CASSFSQGGGGYTF.